The sequence of this TCR beta chain was determined in a study of esophageal squamous cell carcinoma under preoperative chemotherapy (dated by TCRdb to 2016 to 2018). For context, the study as a whole: TCR repertoires were profiled in both peripheral blood T cells and tumor-infiltrating lymphocytes. The effects of paclitaxel-nedaplatin chemotherapy on T-cell receptor repertoires in patients with esophageal squamous cell carcinoma were assessed. Roughly 5 patients with primary esophageal squamous cell carcinoma were included in the cohort. Repertoires from samples collected before paclitaxel-nedaplatin therapy were compared with repertoires from samples collected after the therapy. General study outcomes and caveats: Rather than arising solely from local clonal changes, post-treatment tumor-infiltrating lymphocytes appeared to come partly from peripheral T cells that migrated into the tumor. After chemotherapy, peripheral T cells showed a significant rise in TCR diversity, whereas tumor-infiltrating lymphocytes did not. A small cohort was used, with only a few patients with esophageal squamous cell carcinoma being analyzed. Immediate and substantial changes in clonotype frequency were induced by paclitaxel-nedaplatin therapy, and contraction rather than amplification was more likely to be observed among abundant clones.

The time point label, read with the paper, signifies: before preoperative PTX-NDP chemotherapy. Patients received paclitaxel-nedaplatin as preoperative chemotherapy before surgery. Receptors were amplified or captured by PCR. The sequencer was a HiSeq X Ten. High-throughput sequencing was used to characterize the TCR repertoires. TCRdb redid the processing of the public reads, applying fastp at Q25 and MiXCR, and retained in-frame beta chains. Under each unique CDR3 protein, matching rows form one entry showing the most common genes and DNA. For this sample there are roughly 15,000 distinct CDR3 sequences; under 55% appear just once. The ten largest clones represent roughly 30% of the sample. Concerning this clonotype itself: No antigen is known for it. Qualities for individual bases were not recorded, and no much larger clone is one base off.

The sample was acquired from a patient given preoperative chemotherapy. This receptor was taken from a human donor with esophageal squamous cell carcinoma. The donor label of this sample is uncertain.

Here is the DNA: TGTGCCAGCAGTAACCAGGGGGTATGGACTGAAGCTTTCTTT. This gives the protein CASSNQGVWTEAFF. This chain is built from TRBV6-5 and TRBJ1-1; TRBD1 aligns with 7 central bases. The CDR3 goes from the cysteine to the phenylalanine over 14 residues. The read is trimmed to its CDR3 DNA, 42 bases read in frame from base 1. The germline V end is reduced by 5 bases and the J end by 5 bases; junction bases left unmatched: 8. The CDR1 and CDR2 encoded by the germline V gene are MNHEY and SVGAGI.